This T cell receptor beta chain was recorded in a study of control samples from healthy donors and cancer patients (TCRdb year 2020). Receptor amplification or capture employed the immunoSEQ multiplex PCR assay. This immuneACCESS table, as held by TCRdb, lists in-frame sequences with V and J called but not all clones. Of the missing ones, under half trace to an unresolved V gene in checked studies; the others have no known cause. This sample lists about 120,000 clones; roughly 84% were detected once. More than 1.5% of the sample goes to the ten largest clones. Reading from cysteine to phenylalanine, the CDR3 counts 15 amino acids. The only DNA kept is the CDR3, 45 bases in frame from the first base. CDR1 and CDR2, per the germline V gene, are ENHRY and SYGVKD. V was cut back by 4 bases and J by 2 bases, leaving a gap of 13 bases between them. Turning to this clone: The antigen this receptor binds is unknown. No quality values exist for individual bases; no much larger clone is one base distant.

Sequencing was carried out using blood. The clonotype comes from a man younger than 35 in good health. The rearranged segments are TRBV10-3 and TRBJ2-3; tentative D gene TRBD2, with 5 bases matching. The CDR3 corresponds to CAISAPDSFTDTQYF. Read as DNA, the sequence is TGTGCCATCAGTGCCCCGGACTCGTTCACAGATACGCAGTATTTT.